The rows below give T cell receptor beta chains drawn from one sample of a study of blood T cells in healthy people across ages. Each CDR3 protein is one row after TCRdb ran MiXCR on the 5' RACE reads. The sample lists roughly 500,000 distinct CDR3 sequences, about 25% occurring once. These data were also filed under a second study, of T cells of mothers and their children.

Source material: blood. These receptors were taken from a boy aged 10-17 years in good health. Each CDR3 is given with its conserved first and last residue. The order of the fields is J gene, V gene, clone size, D gene, CDR3 DNA, CDR3 protein. A D gene is named only where the DNA matches it firmly. Some rows mark clone size as missing; the rest say once, few, many or name a class of expanded clone.

TRBJ2-5 TRBV18 - TRBD2 TGTGCCAGCTCCCCACGGTTGCCGGGGGGAGAGACCCAGTACTTC CASSPRLPGGETQYF
TRBJ2-1 TRBV28 - TRBD2 TGTGCCAGCAGTTTCAAGCGGGAGGGCTACAATGAGCAGTTCTTC CASSFKREGYNEQFF
TRBJ1-6 TRBV7-2 - TRBD1 TGTGCCAGCAGCCGACAGGGAGATAATTCACCCCTCCACTTT CASSRQGDNSPLHF
TRBJ2-3 TRBV11-2 once - TGTGCCAGCAGCTTAGACACACTGGCAGATACGCAGTATTTT CASSLDTLADTQYF
TRBJ2-1 TRBV28 few TRBD2 TGTGCCAGCACCGACTGGACTAGCGGTTACAATGAGCAGTTCTTC CASTDWTSGYNEQFF
TRBJ1-5 TRBV7-8 - TRBD1 TGTGCCAGCAGCTCGCTAACGGGACAGGGCAATCAGCCCCAGCATTTT CASSSLTGQGNQPQHF
TRBJ1-1 TRBV20-1 - - TGCAGTGCTAGAGCTGGCGGGTTAAACACTGAAGCTTTCTTT CSARAGGLNTEAFF
TRBJ2-2 TRBV7-8 - TRBD1 TGTGCCAGCAGCAGACAGGGGGGGGTTAGCACCAGGGAGCTGTTTTTT CASSRQGGVSTRELFF
TRBJ2-5 TRBV28 many - TGTGCCAGCAGAGAATTGGGGCCACAAGAGACCCAGTACTTC CASRELGPQETQYF
TRBJ1-4 TRBV5-1 many TRBD1 TGCGCCAGCAGCTTAACAGGGGGAACAACTAATGAAAAACTGTTTTTT CASSLTGGTTNEKLFF
TRBJ2-7 TRBV28 - - TGTGCCAGCAGTACCCAGTCAGCCAGCTCCCACGAGCAGTACTTC CASSTQSASSHEQYF
TRBJ1-1 TRBV24-1 few - TGTGCCACCAGTGACTCGACACCGGGGAACACTGAAGCTTTCTTT CATSDSTPGNTEAFF
TRBJ2-7 TRBV5-1 many TRBD1 TGCGCCAGCAGACGGGACAGGGGACAGGCCTACGAGCAGTACTTC CASRRDRGQAYEQYF
TRBJ1-2 TRBV18 - - TGTGCCAGCTCACCACCGAGGCAGGGGCCTAGCTATGGCTACACCTTC CASSPPRQGPSYGYTF
TRBJ2-5 TRBV11-2 - - TGTGCCAGCAGCTTAGATCGCAGGGTTGTTGAGACCCAGTACTTC CASSLDRRVVETQYF
TRBJ2-7 TRBV7-2 - - TGTGCCAGCAGCTTAGTGGGCCAGGGGAGGGGGAAGCAGTACTTC CASSLVGQGRGKQYF
TRBJ2-1 TRBV27 - - TGTGCCAGCAGTTTATATGCGGGTGGGTCCTACAATGAGCAGTTCTTC CASSLYAGGSYNEQFF
TRBJ2-7 TRBV28 few - TGTGCCAGCAGTTTAAGGAACGAGCAGTACTTC CASSLRNEQYF
TRBJ2-5 TRBV25-1 - - TGTGCCAGCAGTGAATTAGGGCCGGGCCAAGAGACCCAGTACTTC CASSELGPGQETQYF
TRBJ2-7 TRBV20-1 - TRBD2 TGCAGTGCTACCGGACTAGCGGGGGGCCCCTTCTACGAGCAGTACTTC CSATGLAGGPFYEQYF
TRBJ1-5 TRBV28 - TRBD1 TGTGCCAGCAGTTTGCAGGGACAGGGGGATCAGCCCCAGCATTTT CASSLQGQGDQPQHF
TRBJ2-7 TRBV4-1 - - TGCGCCAGCAGCCAAGGCCCCACAGGGTTGGAGCAGTACTTC CASSQGPTGLEQYF
TRBJ1-2 TRBV7-9 many - TGTGCCAGCACCCTTAGCTCAGGGACGGTCTCGCTCTATGGCTACACCTTC CASTLSSGTVSLYGYTF
TRBJ2-4 TRBV18 few TRBD1 TGTGCCAGCTCACCATCGACAGGGTTGTTCGAAAACATTCAGTACTTC CASSPSTGLFENIQYF
TRBJ2-4 TRBV6-2/TRBV6-3 few TRBD1 TGTGCCAGCAGAACGGACAGGGCGCTAGCCAAAAACATTCAGTACTTC CASRTDRALAKNIQYF
TRBJ1-5 TRBV3-1 once - TGTGCCAGCAGTCAAGATCCGGGGGTTAATCAGCCCCAGCATTTT CASSQDPGVNQPQHF
TRBJ1-2 TRBV11-2 - TRBD1 TGTGCCAGCAGCTTAGATAAGATCGACAGGGAGAAAAATGGCTACACCTTC CASSLDKIDREKNGYTF
TRBJ2-1 TRBV11-2 - - TGTGTCAGCAGCTCGCGTCAGGACCCCTACAATGAGCAGTTCTTC CVSSSRQDPYNEQFF
TRBJ2-3 TRBV12-3/TRBV12-4 few - TGTGCCACCAACCCGGGGGGCACAGATACGCAGTATTTT CATNPGGTDTQYF
TRBJ2-5 TRBV7-8 - TRBD2 TGTGCCAGCAGCCTACGACGGGGACTAGCGGGAGTAGAGACCCAGTACTTC CASSLRRGLAGVETQYF
TRBJ2-1 TRBV4-3 few TRBD2 TGCGCCAGCAGCCAAGATCCTTATCCACTAGCGACACACAATGAGCAGTTCTTC CASSQDPYPLATHNEQFF
TRBJ2-1 TRBV20-1 few - TGCAGTGCTAGAGGCCCCAGACCCCCCAATGAGCAGTTCTTC CSARGPRPPNEQFF
TRBJ2-4 TRBV18 few - TGTGCCAGCTCACAGCACCGGGACTCCGCCAAAAACATTCAGTACTTC CASSQHRDSAKNIQYF
TRBJ2-5 TRBV3-1 - TRBD2 TGTGCCAGCAGCCTTATTCGACTAGCGGCGGAGACCCAGTACTTC CASSLIRLAAETQYF
TRBJ2-7 TRBV3-1 - - TGTGCCAGCAGCCGCGGAATTCCGTCCTACGAGCAGTACTTC CASSRGIPSYEQYF